The present T cell receptor beta chain was sequenced within a study of blood T cell repertoires in COVID-19. Study summary: Acute and convalescent COVID-19 samples came from the United States, Italy and Spain.

Germline CDR1 reads MNHNS; CDR2 reads SASEGT. The CDR3 has 16 amino acids. V shed 2 bases and J shed 6 bases, with 16 bases lying between them. Study processing details: It was from reference gene primer amplification that nucleated cell counts were estimated. TCRdb's copy holds only in-frame clones and misses some; the assay was immunoSEQ multiplex PCR. The V and J calls and the clone size are those of that table, but D and trimming were determined from the DNA. Among approximately 230,000 clones listed, more than 70% were seen once. The material sequenced was peripheral blood. The chain has TRBV6-1 and TRBJ1-4, with D uncertain. This receptor was identified in a woman in her thirties or forties who had recovered from COVID-19. The CDR3 DNA follows: TGTGCCAGCAGTGAAAAGGGATGGAGGGCGGATGAAAAACTGTTTTTT. Amino acid sequence: CASSEKGWRADEKLFF.